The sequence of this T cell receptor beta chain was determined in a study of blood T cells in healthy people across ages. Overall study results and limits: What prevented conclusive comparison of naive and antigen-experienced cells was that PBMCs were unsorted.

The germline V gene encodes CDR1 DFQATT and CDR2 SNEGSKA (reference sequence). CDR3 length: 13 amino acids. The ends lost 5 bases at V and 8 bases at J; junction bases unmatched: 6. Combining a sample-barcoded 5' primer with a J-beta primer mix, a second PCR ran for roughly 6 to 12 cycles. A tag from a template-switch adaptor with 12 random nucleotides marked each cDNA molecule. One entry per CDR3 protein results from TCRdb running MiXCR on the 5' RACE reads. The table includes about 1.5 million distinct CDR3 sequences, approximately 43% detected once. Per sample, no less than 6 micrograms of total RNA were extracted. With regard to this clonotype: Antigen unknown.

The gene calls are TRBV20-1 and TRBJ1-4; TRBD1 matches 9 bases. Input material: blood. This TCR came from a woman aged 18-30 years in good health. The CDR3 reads CSAGGTGREKLFF. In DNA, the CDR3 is TGCAGTGCTGGGGGGACAGGGAGAGAAAAACTGTTTTTT.